These T cell receptor beta chains were read from a single sample in a study of blood T cell repertoires in COVID-19. The assay was immunoSEQ multiplex PCR, and TCRdb's table has in-frame clones only and misses some. This sample has about 180,000 clones; roughly 80% occur once, and the top ten carry around a sixth. The sequencing sample was made of PBMCs or T cells enriched from blood (not recorded which). The receptor source for this set is a woman between 50 and 59 years old who had recovered from COVID-19. Both conserved end residues are part of each CDR3. The D gene is left open where the match is weak. Size is stated for part of the rows, as once, few or many counts, or as a class when the clone is expanded.

abundance: NA; d_gene: NA; v_gene: TRBV20-1; j_gene: TRBJ2-5; CDR3nt: TGCAGTGCTAGTAGTTACAGGGTGAAAGAGACCCAGTACTTC; CDR3aa: CSASSYRVKETQYF
abundance: NA; d_gene: NA; v_gene: TRBV11-2; j_gene: TRBJ2-3; CDR3nt: TGTGCCAGCAGCTTAGACGGAGGCCGCACAGATACGCAGTATTTT; CDR3aa: CASSLDGGRTDTQYF
abundance: NA; d_gene: TRBD1; v_gene: TRBV5-1; j_gene: TRBJ1-4; CDR3nt: TGCGCCAGCAGCTTGGGGGACAGGCCAAATGAAAAACTGTTTTTT; CDR3aa: CASSLGDRPNEKLFF
abundance: NA; d_gene: NA; v_gene: TRBV7-9; j_gene: TRBJ1-1; CDR3nt: TGTGCCAGCAGCTTACACATGAACACTGAAGCTTTCTTT; CDR3aa: CASSLHMNTEAFF
abundance: NA; d_gene: NA; v_gene: TRBV21-1; j_gene: TRBJ1-5; CDR3nt: TGTGCCAGCAGCGATTGCACAGGGGAAGGCAATCAGCCCCAGCATTTT; CDR3aa: CASSDCTGEGNQPQHF
abundance: NA; d_gene: TRBD2; v_gene: TRBV5-1; j_gene: TRBJ2-2; CDR3nt: TGCGCCAGCGGCGGACTAGCGGGTTCTGTGGCCGGGGAGCTGTTTTTT; CDR3aa: CASGGLAGSVAGELFF
abundance: NA; d_gene: NA; v_gene: TRBV3-1/TRBV3-2; j_gene: TRBJ1-1; CDR3nt: TGTGCCAGCAGCCAAGGAGGCGGGTTCACTGAAGCTTTCTTT; CDR3aa: CASSQGGGFTEAFF
abundance: NA; d_gene: NA; v_gene: TRBV5-4; j_gene: TRBJ1-3; CDR3nt: TGTGCCAGCAGCAGAGGGCTAGGGGGAAACACCATATATTTT; CDR3aa: CASSRGLGGNTIYF
abundance: NA; d_gene: TRBD2; v_gene: TRBV5-1; j_gene: TRBJ2-7; CDR3nt: TGCGCCAGCAGCTTTGGTGGGCGGGAGGGCTACGAGCAGTACTTC; CDR3aa: CASSFGGREGYEQYF
abundance: NA; d_gene: NA; v_gene: TRBV7-2; j_gene: TRBJ2-1; CDR3nt: TGTGCCAGCAGCTTAATGGGCTATGAGCAGTTCTTC; CDR3aa: CASSLMGYEQFF
abundance: NA; d_gene: TRBD2; v_gene: TRBV7-6; j_gene: TRBJ2-7; CDR3nt: TGTGCCAGCAGCTTAGCTAGGCTGACTAGCGGGACCAACGAGCAGTACTTC; CDR3aa: CASSLARLTSGTNEQYF
abundance: NA; d_gene: TRBD1; v_gene: TRBV5-1; j_gene: TRBJ1-6; CDR3nt: TGCGCCAGCAGCCAGGACAGGGCTGGTTCACCCCTCCACTTT; CDR3aa: CASSQDRAGSPLHF
abundance: few; d_gene: TRBD1; v_gene: TRBV19; j_gene: TRBJ2-3; CDR3nt: TGTGCCAGTAGTTCATGGACAGGGACCCCAGATACGCAGTATTTT; CDR3aa: CASSSWTGTPDTQYF
abundance: NA; d_gene: TRBD1; v_gene: TRBV27; j_gene: TRBJ2-7; CDR3nt: TGTGCCAGCAGTGTGCGGACAGGGGGGGTCTCCTACGAGCAGTACTTC; CDR3aa: CASSVRTGGVSYEQYF
abundance: NA; d_gene: NA; v_gene: TRBV27; j_gene: TRBJ2-5; CDR3nt: TGTGCCAGCAGTCCGATAGCGGCCCCAGAGACCCAGTACTTC; CDR3aa: CASSPIAAPETQYF
abundance: NA; d_gene: NA; v_gene: TRBV24-1; j_gene: TRBJ1-1; CDR3nt: TGTGCCACCAGTGATGCTAAACAGGGGAACACTGAAGCTTTCTTT; CDR3aa: CATSDAKQGNTEAFF
abundance: NA; d_gene: NA; v_gene: TRBV11-1; j_gene: TRBJ2-7; CDR3nt: TGTGCCAGCAGCTTAGGCGGGTCTCGCGAGCAGTACTTC; CDR3aa: CASSLGGSREQYF
abundance: NA; d_gene: NA; v_gene: TRBV7-9; j_gene: TRBJ1-1; CDR3nt: TGTGCCAGCAGCTCGAGTGGGGCGAACACTGAAGCTTTCTTT; CDR3aa: CASSSSGANTEAFF
abundance: NA; d_gene: NA; v_gene: TRBV28; j_gene: TRBJ1-4; CDR3nt: TGTGCCAGCAGCAACCCCGGCAGGGGTGTTGAAAAACTGTTTTTT; CDR3aa: CASSNPGRGVEKLFF
abundance: NA; d_gene: TRBD2; v_gene: TRBV7-2; j_gene: TRBJ2-5; CDR3nt: TGTGCCAGCAGCTTAGGGGCGGGAGACGAGACCCAGTACTTC; CDR3aa: CASSLGAGDETQYF
abundance: NA; d_gene: NA; v_gene: TRBV24-1; j_gene: TRBJ2-1; CDR3nt: TGTGCCGTCTCGGGGACCTACAATGAGCAGTTCTTC; CDR3aa: CAVSGTYNEQFF
abundance: NA; d_gene: TRBD2; v_gene: TRBV4-2; j_gene: TRBJ2-3; CDR3nt: TGTGCCAGCAGCCAAGGCCTCCAAGGGACTAGCGGGAGTACGCAGTATTTT; CDR3aa: CASSQGLQGTSGSTQYF
abundance: NA; d_gene: NA; v_gene: TRBV28; j_gene: TRBJ2-1; CDR3nt: TGTGCCAGCAGGAAGACGGCTAGCAATGAGCAGTTCTTC; CDR3aa: CASRKTASNEQFF
abundance: NA; d_gene: NA; v_gene: TRBV28; j_gene: TRBJ2-6; CDR3nt: TGTGCCAGCAGTTTCGGCGGCTCTGGGGCCAACGTCCTGACTTTC; CDR3aa: CASSFGGSGANVLTF
abundance: few; d_gene: TRBD1; v_gene: TRBV2; j_gene: TRBJ2-7; CDR3nt: TGTGCCAGCAGTGAAGTGAGGGGGCAGGCCTACGAGCAGTACTTC; CDR3aa: CASSEVRGQAYEQYF
abundance: once; d_gene: TRBD1; v_gene: TRBV10-3; j_gene: TRBJ2-7; CDR3nt: TGTGCCATCAGTGAAAAAACGAATCGACAGGGTCAGGCGGATCAGTACTTC; CDR3aa: CAISEKTNRQGQADQYF
abundance: once; d_gene: TRBD1; v_gene: TRBV28; j_gene: TRBJ1-5; CDR3nt: TGTGCCAGCAGTTGGGACAGGGTGGGCAATCAGCCCCAGCATTTT; CDR3aa: CASSWDRVGNQPQHF
abundance: NA; d_gene: NA; v_gene: TRBV7-8; j_gene: TRBJ1-6; CDR3nt: TGTGCCAGCAGCTTAGCGTTAAACACCCACGCCTCCTATAATTCACCCCTCCACTTT; CDR3aa: CASSLALNTHASYNSPLHF
abundance: NA; d_gene: NA; v_gene: TRBV15; j_gene: TRBJ2-3; CDR3nt: TGTGCCACCAGCAGTAGGGGGGGCTGGGGCACAGATACGCAGTATTTT; CDR3aa: CATSSRGGWGTDTQYF
abundance: NA; d_gene: TRBD2; v_gene: TRBV7-9; j_gene: TRBJ2-1; CDR3nt: TGTGCCAGCAGCTTAGTAGCGGGAGGGAACGATGAGCAGTTCTTC; CDR3aa: CASSLVAGGNDEQFF
abundance: NA; d_gene: NA; v_gene: TRBV24-1; j_gene: TRBJ2-6; CDR3nt: TGTGCCACCAGTGATTCCTTCGAAAGGCACCCAGGGGTCGGTAACTCTGGGGCCAACGTCCTGACTTTC; CDR3aa: CATSDSFERHPGVGNSGANVLTF
abundance: NA; d_gene: TRBD2; v_gene: TRBV10-3; j_gene: TRBJ2-2; CDR3nt: TGTGCCATCAGGCTAGCGGAGAACACCGGGGAGCTGTTTTTT; CDR3aa: CAIRLAENTGELFF